This T cell receptor beta chain was profiled in a study of CD8 T cells in ankylosing spondylitis. Many counts were recorded for this clonotype. What it recognizes is unknown. Whole-study results and caveats: Seemingly characteristic of ankylosing spondylitis blood was a TCR beta motif consisting of about 8 highly homologous variants.

TCRdb reprocessed the 5' RACE reads with MiXCR, giving one entry per CDR3 protein. Altogether 150,000 to 200,000 distinct CDR3 sequences are present, approximately 18% being singletons, with the ten largest covering around 4.1%. Trimming removed 3 bases at V and 6 bases at J, with 13 bases between. CDR1 and CDR2 from the germline V gene are ENHRY and SYGVKD. The CDR3 spans 14 residues. Material: blood, either unsorted or a sorted T cell fraction (not recorded which). V usage is TRBV10-3 and J usage is TRBJ2-3; D gene unclear. This TCR came from a male donor aged 10 to 35 with ankylosing spondylitis or in good health (not recorded which). The CDR3 DNA is TGTGCCATCAGTGAATATCCTCAGGCGGATACGCAGTATTTT. Protein sequence: CAISEYPQADTQYF.